The clone carrying this TCR beta chain was recorded many times. Its antigen remains unidentified. This sample stems from a study of T-cell reconstitution after alpha-beta-depleted transplantation in children. Findings of the study overall: About two months after transplant, alpha-beta T cells reportedly came from several hundred expanded graft clones.

Unique molecular identifiers were incorporated during preparation of the TCRbeta library. TCRdb reprocessed the PCR reads via MiXCR and lists one record per CDR3 protein. This table holds about 600,000 distinct CDR3 sequences, over 10% found once. Trimming removed 2 bases from V and 2 bases from J; junction bases left unmatched: 4. Germline V gives CDR1 SGHTA, CDR2 FQGNSA. The CDR3 runs 15 residues. Material: PBMCs, mostly from graft donor cells, obtained 360 days after TCRalphabeta/CD19-depleted stem cell transplant. The rearrangement joins TRBV7-2 to TRBJ2-3, with TRBD2 matching over 7 bases. This TCR derives from a male patient younger than 18 who had a stem cell transplant for acute myeloid leukemia, so the T cells may come from the graft donor. Here the CDR3 DNA reads TGTGCCAGCAGCTTACAAGGGAGGGCCACAGATACGCAGTATTTT. This gives the protein CASSLQGRATDTQYF. Combining the CDR3 with reference TRBV7-2 and TRBJ2-3 gives the whole variable domain GAGVSQSPSNKVTEKGKDVELRCDPISGHTALYWYRQSLGQGLEFLIYFQGNSAPDKSGLPSDRFSAERTGGSVSTLTIQRTQQEDSAVYLCASSLQGRATDTQYFGPGTRLTVL.